Following are 15 T cell receptor beta chains from one sample sequenced in a study of cytomegalovirus exposure and HLA in healthy donors (dated by TCRdb to the late 2010s). The protocol used for the library was the immunoSEQ multiplex PCR assay. A mixture of 60 forward primers for TCR Vbeta segments and 13 reverse primers for TCR Jbeta segments was used in the multiplex PCR. Imported from immuneACCESS, the table was reduced by TCRdb to in-frame sequences with V and J called. These copies leave out some clones; in studies compared against another copy, an unresolved V gene accounts for under half, and the cause of the remainder is not known. This sample lists some 150,000 clones; approximately 80% were detected once. Of the sample, about 1.5% is held by the ten largest clones. Source material: PBMCs. All receptors come from a man aged 25-45 years in good health and CMV-seropositive.

This chain uses TRBV28 with TRBJ2-5; D gene unclear. Germline lookup yields CDR1 MDHEN and CDR2 SYDVKM. Trimming left V 7 bases short and J 5 bases short, with 5 bases between. There are 10 residues in the CDR3. The DNA for the CDR3 is TGTGCCAGCACCCTGGAGACCCAGTACTTC. It translates to CASTLETQYF.

The chain recombines TRBV7-9 with TRBJ1-1; TRBD1 agrees at 8 bases. Looked up from germline, CDR1 is SEHNR and CDR2 is FQNEAQ (reference sequence). The CDR3 sequence is 17 residues long. Trimming at V came to 5 bases and at J to 3 bases, leaving 14 bases not matched to a gene. CDR3 sequence (DNA): TGTGCCAGCAGCCTAGTGGGGCAGGGGGCTTGGGACACTGAAGCTTTCTTT. It is translated as CASSLVGQGAWDTEAFF.

The chain carries TRBV2 and TRBJ2-5, with TRBD2 matching 9 bases. Per the germline V gene, CDR1 is SNHLY and CDR2 is FYNNEI. The CDR3 covers 14 residues. V shed 6 bases and J 9 bases; nucleotides not matched to a gene: 11. CDR3 loop: CASRILAGEGAQYF. DNA for the CDR3: TGTGCCAGCAGGATCTTAGCGGGGGAGGGGGCCCAGTACTTC.

The chain links TRBV7-6 to TRBJ2-7, with D perhaps TRBD2 (6 bases). The CDR3 is made up of 13 amino acids. V was cut by 5 bases and J by 6 bases, with 14 bases left in between. Per the germline V gene, CDR1 is SGHVS and CDR2 is FNYEAQ. The CDR3 spells CASSPPPGGEQYF. As DNA, the CDR3 is TGTGCCAGCAGCCCACCTCCCGGGGGCGAGCAGTACTTC.

The CDR3 nucleotides are TGTGCCAGCAGTGAACCGGGACAGGGGTTCAATGAGCAGTTCTTC. Encoded protein: CASSEPGQGFNEQFF. V usage is TRBV25-1 and J usage is TRBJ2-1; TRBD1 aligns across 10 bases. The CDR3 has 15 amino acids. J lost 6 bases, V lost 2 bases, and 4 bases had no gene match. Per germline, CDR1 MGHDK and CDR2 SYGVNS.

This rearrangement joins TRBV7-8 to TRBJ2-1, with 16 bases aligning to TRBD2. Germline CDR1 reads SGHVS; CDR2 reads FQNEAQ. There are 15 residues in the CDR3. V lost 5 bases, J lost 7 bases, and 2 bases stayed unmatched. The CDR3 DNA is TGTGCCAGCAGCGGGGGACTAGCGGGAGGGAATGAGCAGTTCTTC. This encodes CASSGGLAGGNEQFF.

The chain has TRBV2 and TRBJ2-5, with TRBD1 matching over 9 bases. J was trimmed by 5 bases and V by 7 bases; bases with no gene match: 5. The CDR3 extends over 13 amino acids. The germline gives CDR1 SNHLY, CDR2 FYNNEI. The CDR3 here is CASTGTGFETQYF. CDR3 in DNA: TGTGCCAGCACAGGGACAGGGTTTGAGACCCAGTACTTC.

This chain links TRBV9 with TRBJ2-3; the D is unclear. V was clipped by 1 base and J by 0 bases, with 9 bases between them. This CDR3 has 15 amino acids. Germline CDR1 reads SGDLS; CDR2 reads YYNGEE. CDR3 protein: CASSVSQTSTDTQYF. The DNA for the CDR3 is TGTGCCAGCAGCGTAAGCCAGACTAGCACAGATACGCAGTATTTT.

CDR3 coding DNA: TGTGCCAGCAGTTCATTGGAGACCCAGTACTTC. It translates to CASSSLETQYF. The rearrangement links TRBV6-6 to TRBJ2-5; D is unresolved. V gave up 4 bases and J gave up 5 bases, with 5 bases separating them. The CDR3 spans 11 residues. The germline V gene has CDR1 MNHNY and CDR2 SVGAGI (reference sequence).

The rearrangement uses TRBV30 and TRBJ2-7; the D gene is possibly TRBD2 (7 bases). The length of the CDR3 is 15 residues. Between the trimmed V and J ends, which lost 1 base and 3 bases, there was a span of 16 bases. Germline lookup yields CDR1 GTSNPN and CDR2 SVGIG (reference sequence). DNA for the CDR3: TGTGCCTGGAGTGGGGTGGGGGGGGCAGTCTACGAGCAGTACTTC. This codes for CAWSGVGGAVYEQYF.

The chain carries TRBV4-1 and TRBJ2-1; 7 bases fit TRBD1. With V trimmed by 1 base and J by 3 bases, 6 bases remained unmatched. The CDR3 runs 16 residues. The V gene's germline CDR1 is MGHRA and CDR2 YSYEKL. CDR3 in amino acids: CASSQVYAGGYNEQFF. As DNA, the CDR3 is TGCGCCAGCAGCCAAGTCTACGCAGGGGGCTACAATGAGCAGTTCTTC.

J is TRBJ2-2 and V is TRBV6-1; D gene unclear. Germline V lookup: CDR1 MNHNS, CDR2 SASEGT. There are 14 residues in the CDR3. V lost 5 bases and J 0 bases, leaving 7 bases between the germline ends. The CDR3 reads CASSRETNTGELFF. The CDR3 region has the DNA TGTGCCAGCAGTAGAGAGACGAACACCGGGGAGCTGTTTTTT.

The rearrangement uses TRBV5-1 and TRBJ2-3; 8 nucleotides align to TRBD2. This CDR3 comprises 15 residues. Per the germline V gene, CDR1 is SGHRS and CDR2 is YFSETQ. After removal of 2 bases from V and 6 bases from J, the junction contained 8 bases not matched to a gene. CDR3 nucleotide sequence: TGCGCCAGCAGCTTAACGGGGGGGCGGGAGGATACGCAGTATTTT. Protein: CASSLTGGREDTQYF.

This chain links TRBV11-2 with TRBJ2-5; the match to TRBD2 covers 11 bases. CDR1 and CDR2 from the germline V gene are SGHAT and FQNNGV. CDR3 length: 16 amino acids. V lost 3 bases and J lost 4; bases outside the gene matches: 7. CDR3 in DNA: TGTGCCAGCAGCTTGGGATCCCTAGCGGGGGGAGAGACCCAGTACTTC. It is translated as CASSLGSLAGGETQYF.

The chain joins TRBV4-1 to TRBJ1-1; a weak D match, TRBD1 (6 bases). The germline CDR1 and CDR2 sequences are MGHRA and YSYEKL. V dropped 7 bases and J dropped 1 base, with 19 bases sitting between them. This CDR3 is 16 amino acids long. Here the CDR3 DNA reads TGCGCCAGCACCCTGCGGGGGGGGGCCCCGAACACTGAAGCTTTCTTT. Translating gives CASTLRGGAPNTEAFF.